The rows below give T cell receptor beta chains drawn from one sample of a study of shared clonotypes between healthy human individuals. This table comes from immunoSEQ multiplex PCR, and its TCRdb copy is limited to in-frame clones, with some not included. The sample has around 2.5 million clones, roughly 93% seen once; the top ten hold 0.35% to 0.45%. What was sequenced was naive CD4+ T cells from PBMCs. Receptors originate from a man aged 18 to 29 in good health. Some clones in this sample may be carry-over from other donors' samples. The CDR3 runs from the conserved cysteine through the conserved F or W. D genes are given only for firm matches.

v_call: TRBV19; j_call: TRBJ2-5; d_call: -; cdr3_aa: CASGQFQETQYF; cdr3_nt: TGTGCCAGTGGGCAGTTCCAAGAGACCCAGTACTTC
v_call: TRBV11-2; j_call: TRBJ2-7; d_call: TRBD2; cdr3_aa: CASSLDLGSGRTRPPYEQYF; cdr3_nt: TGTGCCAGCAGCTTAGATCTCGGTAGCGGGAGGACTAGGCCCCCCTACGAGCAGTACTTC
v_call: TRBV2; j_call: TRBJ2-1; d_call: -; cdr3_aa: CASLQQTGGNEQFF; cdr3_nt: TGTGCCAGCTTACAACAGACCGGTGGCAATGAGCAGTTCTTC
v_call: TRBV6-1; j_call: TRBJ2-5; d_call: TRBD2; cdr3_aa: CASSERGGLATETQYF; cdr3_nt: TGTGCCAGCAGTGAACGGGGGGGACTAGCGACAGAGACCCAGTACTTC
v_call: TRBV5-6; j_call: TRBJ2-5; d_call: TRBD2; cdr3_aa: CASSLRLAGVWETQYF; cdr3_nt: TGTGCCAGCAGCTTGCGGCTAGCGGGAGTTTGGGAGACCCAGTACTTC
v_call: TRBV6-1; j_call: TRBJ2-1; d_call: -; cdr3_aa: CASRAADGAPGEQFF; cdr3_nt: TGTGCCAGCAGGGCCGCCGACGGGGCCCCCGGTGAGCAGTTCTTC
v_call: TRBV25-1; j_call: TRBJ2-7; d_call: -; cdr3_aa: CASSEYRSSYEQYF; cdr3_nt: TGTGCCAGCAGTGAATACAGGAGCTCCTACGAGCAGTACTTC
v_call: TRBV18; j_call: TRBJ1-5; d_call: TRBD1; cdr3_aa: CASQGGNQPQHF; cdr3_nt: TGTGCCAGCCAGGGGGGCAATCAGCCCCAGCATTTT
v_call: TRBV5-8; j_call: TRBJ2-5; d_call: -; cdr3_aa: CASSLTGETQYF; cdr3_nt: TGTGCCAGCAGCTTGACAGGGGAGACCCAGTACTTC
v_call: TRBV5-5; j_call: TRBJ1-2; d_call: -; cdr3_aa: CASSTMADTSYGYTF; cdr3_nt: TGTGCCAGCAGCACAATGGCGGACACCTCCTATGGCTACACCTTC
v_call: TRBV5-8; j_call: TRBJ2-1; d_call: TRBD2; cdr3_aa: CASSFKGLVYNEQFF; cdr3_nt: TGTGCCAGCAGCTTTAAGGGACTAGTTTATAATGAGCAGTTCTTC
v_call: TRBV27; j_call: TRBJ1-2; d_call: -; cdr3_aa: CASSLYDGIGYTF; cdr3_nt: TGTGCCAGCAGTTTATACGACGGCATTGGCTACACCTTC